The 3 T cell receptor beta chains presented below share a single source sample, sequenced in a study of T cells in Graves' hyperthyroidism and ophthalmopathy. Authors of the study amplified TCR beta CDR3 regions from RNA transcripts. The HTBI primer set drove a first-round RT-PCR of the TCR CDR3. Using its own MiXCR run on the multiplex PCR reads, TCRdb lists one record per CDR3 protein. The sample includes roughly 500,000 distinct CDR3 sequences, 35% to 55% of them seen just once. Sequencing used peripheral blood or thyroid tissue (not recorded which). The receptor source for this set is an adult woman with Graves' disease, either hyperthyroidism or ophthalmopathy (not recorded which).

This clonotype has a count of ten or more. This chain uses TRBV7-2 with TRBJ1-2, with TRBD1 as a possible D gene (5 bases). Looked up from germline, CDR1 is SGHTA and CDR2 is FQGNSA. The CDR3 covers 12 residues. V shed 7 bases and J shed 3 bases, with 9 bases lying between them. CDR3 loop: CASTKQDYGYTF. The CDR3 bases are TGTGCCAGCACCAAACAGGACTATGGCTACACCTTC. The full variable domain, completed using reference TRBV7-2 and TRBJ1-2, is GAGVSQSPSNKVTEKGKDVELRCDPISGHTALYWYRQSLGQGLEFLIYFQGNSAPDKSGLPSDRFSAERTGGSVSTLTIQRTQQEDSAVYLCASTKQDYGYTFGSGTRLTVV.

The chain employs TRBV29-1 and TRBJ2-1, with 10 bases that match TRBD1. The CDR3 contains 16 residues. The junction had 12 bases not matched to a gene; V was cut back by 3 bases and J by 7 bases. Germline V gene sequence: CDR1 SQVTM, CDR2 ANQGSEA. CDR3 nucleotide sequence: TGCAGCGTTGATCTCGGGACAGGGGCGTTGAAAAATGAGCAGTTCTTC. Its protein is CSVDLGTGALKNEQFF.

The V and J genes are TRBV15 and TRBJ1-2; 9 positions match TRBD1. The length of the CDR3 is 14 residues. Trimming removed 3 bases from V and 7 bases from J; junction bases left unmatched: 6. Germline CDR1 LNHNV, CDR2 YYDKDF (reference sequence). The CDR3 loop is CATSRNRGRGGYTF. The CDR3 nucleotides read TGTGCCACCAGCAGGAACAGGGGGCGGGGTGGCTACACCTTC.